Listed here are 31 T cell receptor beta chains from one sample, sequenced in a study of Tregs in tolerant kidney transplant recipients (dated by TCRdb to the late 2010s). The meaning of the sample's time point label: blood sample drawn before combined kidney and bone marrow transplant. The library came from the immunoSEQ multiplex PCR assay. TCRdb stores this immuneACCESS table with in-frame sequences only. Part of the clones is absent; in the studies checked, under half of the shortfall reflects unresolved V genes, and no reason is known for the rest. This specimen's table enumerates 25,000 to 35,000 clones. The biggest ten clones account for more than 6.5% of the sample. Material: CD8+ T cells from blood, obtained before the transplant. The receptors here all came from a human donor who received a combined kidney and bone marrow transplant.

Notes on this clone: The read terminates 3 residues before the CDR3 end, so the remaining end is supplied by the germline J gene. V is TRBV7-9 and J is TRBJ1-1; D unresolved. The germline V and J ends were trimmed by 5 bases and 7 bases, with 8 bases remaining between them. CDR1 and CDR2 (germline): SEHNR, FQNEAQ (reference sequence). The CDR3 is made up of 11 amino acids. The CDR3 sequence: CASSQLHEAFF. The covered CDR3 bases are TGTGCCAGCAGCCAACTGCATGAA.

As regards this clone: The read halts 3 residues ahead of the CDR3 end, with the missing end drawn from the germline J gene. This chain connects TRBV19 to TRBJ2-5; D is perhaps TRBD1 (6 bases). Per germline, CDR1 LNHDA and CDR2 SQIVND (reference sequence). This CDR3 contains 13 residues. V lost 5 bases, J lost 3 bases, and 10 bases lay in between. CDR3 in amino acids: CASSGQQKETQYF. CDR3 bases read: TGTGCCAGTAGTGGACAGCAGAAAGAGACC.

In regard to this clone: The CDR3 end falls 3 residues outside the read, so it is completed with the germline J gene. This rearrangement joins TRBV19 to TRBJ1-1, with 7 bases identical to TRBD1. Germline V gene data show CDR1 as LNHDA and CDR2 as SQIVND (reference sequence). The CDR3 has 12 residues. CDR3 sequence: CASSPRTGEAFF. CDR3 DNA (partial): TGTGCCAGTAGTCCCCGGACAGGAGAA.

A word on this clone: The read ends 3 residues before the CDR3 terminus; that terminus is restored from the germline J gene. The chain uses TRBV2 and TRBJ1-3, with D possibly matching TRBD1 (5 bases). The V end lost 2 bases, the J end lost 2 bases, and 13 bases lay between the germline ends. The CDR3 length is 16 residues. Looked up from germline, CDR1 is SNHLY and CDR2 is FYNNEI. CDR3 bases read: TGTGCCAGCAGTGAATACGTCCAGGGTACTGGAAACACC. This sequence encodes CASSEYVQGTGNT. In full, the CDR3 reads CASSEYVQGTGNTIYF.

To note about this clone: The read falls 3 residues short of the CDR3 end, and the missing part is taken from the germline J gene. The J gene is TRBJ2-1, the V gene TRBV7-6; possible D gene TRBD1, 6 bases. V lost 3 bases to trimming and J lost 7 bases, with 13 bases between them. This CDR3 has 14 residues. Germline loops: CDR1 SGHVS, CDR2 FNYEAQ. The CDR3 sequence: CASSLRVGGNEQFF. The sequenced CDR3 bases are TGTGCCAGCAGCTTGCGGGTAGGGGGAAATGAG.

On this clone itself: Sequencing ends 3 residues short of the CDR3 end; the germline J gene provides the rest. The genes are TRBV13 and TRBJ2-3; maybe TRBD1 (6 bases). The germline gives CDR1 PRHDT, CDR2 FYEKMQ (reference sequence). V was trimmed by 4 bases and J by 2 bases, leaving 10 bases between them. The CDR3 has 14 residues. CDR3 loop: CASSYRVSTDTQYF. Incomplete CDR3 DNA: TGTGCCAGCAGCTACAGGGTTTCCACAGATACG.

On this clone itself: The read terminates 3 residues before the CDR3 end, so the remaining end is supplied by the germline J gene. This chain connects TRBV7-8 to TRBJ1-1; the D is unclear. Germline CDR1 is SGHVS and CDR2 is FQNEAQ. V was pared by 2 bases and J by 0 bases, with 16 bases between. CDR3 length equals 17 residues. This chain's CDR3 is CASSLWRLASVNTEAFF. The sequenced CDR3 bases are TGTGCCAGCAGCTTATGGCGGTTGGCGTCCGTGAACACTGAA.

Worth noting for this clone: The read stops 3 residues short of the end of the CDR3; the missing end is completed from the germline J gene. V gene TRBV7-9 combines with J gene TRBJ2-7; maybe TRBD1 (5 bases). The germline CDR1 and CDR2 sequences are SEHNR and FQNEAQ (reference sequence). The CDR3 is made up of 15 amino acids. Trimming left V 1 base short and J 3 bases short, with 13 bases between. CDR3 DNA (partial): TGTGCCAGCAGCTTAGAAGGGGTAGGGAACTACGAG. Protein sequence: CASSLEGVGNYE. The entire CDR3 protein reads CASSLEGVGNYEQYF.

Worth noting for this clone: The read ends 3 residues early relative to the CDR3; the germline J gene fills the gap. The chain combines TRBV6-1 with TRBJ1-1, with D uncertain. The V and J ends lost 2 bases and 3 bases respectively, with 16 bases between them. CDR3 length equals 16 residues. Germline V gene lookup returns CDR1 MNHNS and CDR2 SASEGT. The CDR3 protein is CASSELWQPGYTEAFF. The CDR3 bases that were read are TGTGCCAGCAGTGAACTATGGCAGCCGGGGTACACTGAA.

Of note for this clone: Read sequence stops 3 residues before the CDR3 end, and the germline J gene provides the missing end. J is TRBJ1-1 and V is TRBV6-2 or TRBV6-3; D unclear. There are 14 residues in the CDR3. V was clipped by 5 bases and J by 1 base, with 11 bases between them. Looked up from germline, CDR1 is MNHEY and CDR2 is SVGEGT. The CDR3 protein is CASSPDLGNTEAFF. CDR3 DNA, as far as it was read: TGTGCCAGCAGTCCAGACTTGGGGAACACTGAA.

As to this clone: The observed sequence ends 3 residues before the CDR3 terminus, with the missing tail filled in from the germline J gene. V is TRBV19 and J is TRBJ1-1, with D possibly TRBD1 on 5 matching bases. Per the germline V gene, CDR1 is LNHDA and CDR2 is SQIVND (reference sequence). CDR3 length: 16 residues. The part of the CDR3 DNA that was read is TGTGCCAGTAGTATGGCCCAAAGGGGTCCCAGCACGGAA. Amino acid sequence: CASSMAQRGPSTE. From start to end, the CDR3 is CASSMAQRGPSTEAFF.

Remarks on this clone: The read halts 3 residues ahead of the CDR3 end, with the missing end drawn from the germline J gene. The chain combines TRBV19 with TRBJ2-7; TRBD2 matches at 7 bases. Trimming removed 3 bases from V and 2 bases from J; junction bases left unmatched: 7. The CDR3 length is 15 residues. The germline CDR1 and CDR2 sequences are LNHDA and SQIVND (reference sequence). The covered CDR3 bases are TGTGCCAGTAGTATCGGGTCGGGGGGACCCTACGAG. Protein: CASSIGSGGPYE. From start to end, the CDR3 is CASSIGSGGPYEQYF.

Comment on this clone: The CDR3 extends 3 residues past the end of the read, so its final part is completed from the germline J gene. Other DNA sequences in the sample encode the same CDR3. The chain carries TRBV19 and TRBJ2-7; no reliable D call. Germline CDR1 and CDR2: LNHDA and SQIVND (reference sequence). V lost 6 bases, J lost 3 bases, and 9 bases lay in between. CDR3 length: 12 amino acids. CDR3 DNA, as far as it was read: TGTGCCAGTAGCAGACCAGGCTACGAG. This encodes CASSRPGYE. The full CDR3 protein is CASSRPGYEQYF.

About this clone itself: The read ends 3 residues before the CDR3 terminus; that terminus is restored from the germline J gene. The chain links TRBV30 to TRBJ2-4; the D gene is possibly TRBD1 (5 bases). Germline CDR1 GTSNPN, CDR2 SVGIG (reference sequence). CDR3 length equals 14 residues. The V and J ends lost 0 bases and 7 bases respectively, with 13 bases between them. The sequenced part of the CDR3 DNA is TGTGCCTGGAGTGTACCCACAGGTGCGAACATT. Translation gives CAWSVPTGANI. The CDR3 as a whole reads CAWSVPTGANIQYF.

As to this clone: The junction differs from germline at one of its ends, possibly a read error. CDR3 bases read: TGTGCCAGTAGTCAGGGTCTGAATACTGAA. It specifies CASSQGLNTE. The full CDR3 is CASSQGLNTEAFF. The chain couples TRBV19 to TRBJ1-1, with a weak D call TRBD1 (5 bases). The read halts 3 residues ahead of the CDR3 end, with the missing end drawn from the germline J gene. Germline V gene data show CDR1 as LNHDA and CDR2 as SQIVND (reference sequence). The CDR3 is made up of 13 amino acids. Filled out from reference TRBV19 and TRBJ1-1, the complete variable domain reads DGGITQSPKYLFRKEGQNVTLSCEQNLNHDAMYWYRQDPGQGLRLIYYSQIVNDFQKGDIAEGYSVSREKKESFPLTVTSAQKNPTAFYLCASSQGLNTEAFFGQGTRLTVV.

Comments on this clone: The CDR3 end lies 3 residues beyond the end of the read and is filled in from the germline J gene. The chain carries TRBV5-5 and TRBJ1-3; D possibly corresponds to TRBD1 (5 bases). The CDR3 has 15 residues. The ends were cut back, 0 bases at V and 4 bases at J, with 11 bases in the middle. The germline gives CDR1 SGHKS, CDR2 YYEKEE (reference sequence). The CDR3: CASSLEGGDGNTIYF. Partial CDR3 DNA: TGTGCCAGCAGCTTGGAGGGCGGGGACGGAAACACC.

Concerning this clone: With the read ending 3 residues before the CDR3 end, the germline J gene is used to fill in that end. The chain employs TRBV14 and TRBJ2-5; D remains unclear. V dropped 0 bases and J dropped 7 bases, with 9 bases sitting between them. Per the germline V gene, CDR1 is SGHDN and CDR2 is FVKESK. The CDR3 length is 13 residues. The CDR3 bases that were read are TGTGCCAGCAGCCAAGACTCAGGCGTGACC. Its translation is CASSQDSGVT. From start to end, the CDR3 is CASSQDSGVTQYF.

As regards this clone: The DNA ends 3 residues before the CDR3 does, and the rest of the CDR3 is filled in from the germline J gene. V usage is TRBV6-2 or TRBV6-3 and J usage is TRBJ2-1; weak D call: TRBD2 (7 bases). CDR1 and CDR2 from the germline V gene are MNHEY and SVGEGT. The CDR3 sequence is 16 residues long. V was pared by 7 bases and J by 8 bases, with 24 bases between. The CDR3 sequence: CASIPAPGRGMDEQFF. Partial CDR3 DNA: TGTGCCAGCATTCCCGCGCCTGGGAGGGGGATGGATGAG.

With respect to this clone: Coverage ceases 3 residues before the CDR3 finishes, and the germline J gene fills in the end. This sequence joins TRBV7-6 and TRBJ2-2; 9 nucleotides line up with TRBD2. This CDR3 region has 15 residues. The germline CDR1 and CDR2 sequences are SGHVS and FNYEAQ. With V trimmed by 5 bases and J by 6 bases, 7 bases remained unmatched. CDR3 region: CASSGSGRGAGELFF. The part of the CDR3 DNA that was read is TGTGCCAGCAGCGGTAGCGGGAGAGGAGCCGGGGAG.

Details on this clone: From the germline J gene comes the end of the CDR3, since the read stops 3 residues before it. This sequence joins TRBV7-9 and TRBJ2-2; D is uncertain. The CDR3 consists of 13 residues. The germline CDR1 and CDR2 sequences are SEHNR and FQNEAQ (reference sequence). The V gene lost 5 bases and the J gene lost 5 bases, with 9 bases spanning the gap. CDR3 DNA (partial): TGTGCCAGCAGCCCTAGAATTACCGGGGAG. This translates into CASSPRITGE. The complete CDR3 sequence is CASSPRITGELFF. The full variable domain, with the rest looked up from reference TRBV7-9 and TRBJ2-2, is DTGVSQNPRHKITKRGQNVTFRCDPISEHNRLYWYRQTLGQGPEFLTYFQNEAQLEKSRLLSDRFSAERPKGSFSTLEIQRTEQGDSAMYLCASSPRITGELFFGEGSRLTVL.

To note about this clone: Read data end 3 residues before the CDR3 end; the end is taken from the germline J gene. The chain carries TRBV2 and TRBJ1-3; D unresolved. Trimming removed 4 bases at V and 1 base at J, with 5 bases between. Germline V gene sequence: CDR1 SNHLY, CDR2 FYNNEI. The CDR3 contains 13 residues. The chain's CDR3 is CASSGGSGNTIYF. Partial CDR3 DNA: TGTGCCAGCAGTGGAGGGTCTGGAAACACC.

About this clone itself: The CDR3 goes on 3 residues after the read ends, and that part is filled in from the germline J gene. V and J are TRBV7-8 and TRBJ2-1; D is possibly TRBD1 or TRBD2 (5 bases each). V lost 2 bases, J lost 3 bases, and 11 bases lay in between. CDR1 is SGHVS, CDR2 FQNEAQ, per germline. The CDR3 has 15 amino acids. The part of the CDR3 DNA that was read is TGTGCCAGCAGCTTATGGGAGACAGTCTACAATGAG. This gives the protein CASSLWETVYNE. The entire CDR3 is CASSLWETVYNEQFF.

About this clone: The sequenced fragment ends 3 residues before the CDR3 boundary, so the rest is inferred from the germline J gene. The rearrangement links TRBV11-2 to TRBJ1-6; TRBD1 might be the D (6 bases). Germline-derived CDR1 and CDR2 are SGHAT and FQNNGV. This CDR3 has 15 amino acids. V gave up 4 bases and J gave up 10 bases, with 17 bases separating them. CDR3 loop: CASSWGAGARSPLHF. Incomplete CDR3 DNA: TGTGCCAGCAGCTGGGGAGCAGGGGCACGGTCACCC. The full variable domain, completed using reference TRBV11-2 and TRBJ1-6, is EAGVAQSPRYKIIEKRQSVAFWCNPISGHATLYWYQQILGQGPKLLIQFQNNGVVDDSQLPKDRFSAERLKGVDSTLKIQPAKLEDSAVYLCASSWGAGARSPLHFGNGTRLTVT.

Notes on this clone: The read ends 3 residues early relative to the CDR3; the germline J gene fills the gap. The V and J genes are TRBV7-6 and TRBJ2-7, with D perhaps matching TRBD1 (6 bases). V was shortened by 1 base and J by 1 base, with 11 bases between the two germline ends. This CDR3 has 15 residues. CDR1 is SGHVS and CDR2 is FNYEAQ in the germline V gene. Partial CDR3 DNA: TGTGCCAGCAGCTTAGGGCAGGGGAATTCCTACGAG. Its translation is CASSLGQGNSYE. The whole CDR3 protein reads CASSLGQGNSYEQYF.

About this clone: The CDR3 is cut off 3 residues early in the read; its end comes from the germline J gene. This sequence joins TRBV7-2 and TRBJ2-1, with D possibly matching TRBD2 (6 bases). The CDR3 extends over 15 amino acids. V was clipped by 3 bases and J by 0 bases, with 9 bases between them. Germline values: CDR1 SGHTA, CDR2 FQGNSA. The CDR3 reads CASSLGTYSYNEQFF. CDR3 DNA, as far as it was read: TGTGCCAGCAGCTTGGGGACTTACTCCTACAATGAG.

CDR3 in amino acids: CASSLARATNEKLFF. The covered CDR3 bases are TGTGCCAGCAGCTTGGCCAGGGCAACTAATGAAAAA. V and J are TRBV7-6 and TRBJ1-4, with a weak D call TRBD1 (5 bases). The read ends 3 residues early relative to the CDR3; the germline J gene fills the gap. The germline V and J ends were trimmed by 3 bases and 0 bases, with 8 bases remaining between them. This CDR3 has 15 residues. Looked up from germline, CDR1 is SGHVS and CDR2 is FNYEAQ.

Remarks on this clone: The read finishes 3 residues shy of the CDR3 end, and the germline J gene is used to complete it. The J gene is TRBJ1-2, the V gene TRBV7-9, with D possibly matching TRBD1 (6 bases). The CDR3 covers 13 residues. Germline V gives CDR1 SEHNR, CDR2 FQNEAQ (reference sequence). Trimming cost V 1 base and J 5 bases, with 8 bases left between them. The CDR3 loop is CASSLGTAYGYTF. The CDR3 DNA, read in part, is TGTGCCAGCAGCTTAGGGACAGCATATGGC.

Concerning this clone itself: The CDR3 end lies 3 residues beyond the end of the read and is filled in from the germline J gene. The gene calls are TRBV4-1 and TRBJ1-2; 11 positions agree with TRBD1. The CDR3 contains 14 residues. With 4 bases clipped from V and 4 bases from J, the junction kept 2 bases outside the gene matches. CDR1 MGHRA and CDR2 YSYEKL come from the germline V gene. CDR3 DNA, as far as it was read: TGCGCCAGCAGCCCCGGGACAGGGGGCTATGGC. This encodes CASSPGTGGYG. The CDR3 reads in full as CASSPGTGGYGYTF.

Concerning this clone: The read terminates 3 residues before the CDR3 end, so the remaining end is supplied by the germline J gene. The rearrangement joins TRBV5-5 to TRBJ2-1; 8 bases match TRBD1. The ends lost 3 bases at V and 5 bases at J; junction bases unmatched: 4. The CDR3 loop spans 14 amino acids. Germline V lookup: CDR1 SGHKS, CDR2 YYEKEE (reference sequence). This CDR3 is CASSSGTGNNEQFF. The covered CDR3 bases are TGTGCCAGCAGCTCCGGGACAGGTAACAATGAG. The variable domain in full, completed from reference TRBV5-5 and TRBJ2-1, reads DAGVTQSPTHLIKTRGQQVTLRCSPISGHKSVSWYQQVLGQGPQFIFQYYEKEERGRGNFPDRFSARQFPNYSSELNVNALLLGDSALYLCASSSGTGNNEQFFGPGTRLTVL.

A word on this clone: With the read ending 3 residues before the CDR3 end, the germline J gene is used to fill in that end. This chain links TRBV7-7 with TRBJ2-1; maybe TRBD1 (5 bases). V was pared by 0 bases and J by 1 base, with 16 bases between. The germline V gene encodes CDR1 SSHAT and CDR2 FNYEAQ (reference sequence). The CDR3 has 18 amino acids. The CDR3 bases that were read are TGTGCCAGCAGCTTAGCGATCACGGAGACAGCATCCTACAATGAG. This gives the protein CASSLAITETASYNE. The complete CDR3 protein is CASSLAITETASYNEQFF.

For this clone: The read ends 3 residues shy of where the CDR3 ends; the end is completed using the germline J gene. This chain connects TRBV9 to TRBJ2-7; tentatively, D is TRBD2 (6 bases). CDR3 length: 13 residues. V gave up 4 bases and J gave up 5 bases, with 13 bases separating them. CDR1 and CDR2 (germline): SGDLS, YYNGEE. CDR3 in amino acids: CASSTPGLNEQYF. The sequenced part of the CDR3 DNA is TGTGCCAGCAGCACCCCGGGACTCAACGAG.